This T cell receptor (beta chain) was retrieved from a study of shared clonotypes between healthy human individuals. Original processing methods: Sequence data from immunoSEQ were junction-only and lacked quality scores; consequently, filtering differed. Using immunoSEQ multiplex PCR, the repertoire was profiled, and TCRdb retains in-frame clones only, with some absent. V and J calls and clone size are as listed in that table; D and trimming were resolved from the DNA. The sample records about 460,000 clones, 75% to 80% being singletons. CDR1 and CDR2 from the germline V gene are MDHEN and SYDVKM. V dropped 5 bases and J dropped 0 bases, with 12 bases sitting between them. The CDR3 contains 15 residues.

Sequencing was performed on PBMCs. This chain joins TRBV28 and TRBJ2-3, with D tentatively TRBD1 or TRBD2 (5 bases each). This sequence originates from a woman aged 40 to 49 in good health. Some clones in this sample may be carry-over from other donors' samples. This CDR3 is CASSPLGVSTDTQYF. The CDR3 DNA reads TGTGCCAGCAGTCCCTTGGGGGTTAGCACAGATACGCAGTATTTT. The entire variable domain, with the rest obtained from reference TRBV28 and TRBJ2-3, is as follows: DVKVTQSSRYLVKRTGEKVFLECVQDMDHENMFWYRQDPGLGLRLIYFSYDVKMKEKGDIPEGYSVSREKKERFSLILESASTNQTSMYLCASSPLGVSTDTQYFGPGTRLTVL.